This TCR beta chain was profiled in a study of cytomegalovirus exposure and HLA in healthy donors. Study-level information: In an early release, HLA-typed donors contributed 77 million or so unique TCR sequences.

A note on this clone: What it binds is not known.

General study findings and limits: Per published reports, the classifier diagnosed cytomegalovirus status with high specificity and sensitivity. In an earlier analysis, in around 590 donors, most V segments appeared productive either ~87% or ~30% of the time.

With 60 Vbeta and 13 Jbeta primers, the PCR was carried out. Clones were sequenced by immunoSEQ multiplex PCR, and TCRdb holds only the in-frame ones, with some missing. The sample comprises over 130,000 clones, 65% to 90% of which are singletons, and 1.2% rests with the top ten. The TCR was taken from a female donor in good health and CMV-seronegative. Specimen: PBMCs.

Here the CDR3 reads CASSDKAGTPNEQFF. CDR3 coding DNA: TGTGCCAGCAGTGACAAGGCGGGAACCCCGAATGAGCAGTTCTTC. The V call is TRBV6-4, the J call TRBJ2-1; the D gene is possibly TRBD2 (6 bases). Trimming left V 2 bases short and J 7 bases short, with 15 bases between. CDR1 and CDR2 (germline): MRHNA, SNTAGT. The CDR3 is 15 amino acids.